This TCR beta chain comes out of a study of blood T cell repertoires in COVID-19. Across the whole study: The analysed material was cDNA or gDNA that came from T cells, B-cell-depleted T cells, or PBMCs.

V lost 5 bases and J lost 5; bases outside the gene matches: 8. Per the germline V gene, CDR1 is SGHRS and CDR2 is YFSETQ. CDR3 length: 15 residues. Sequencing used immunoSEQ multiplex PCR; TCRdb keeps in-frame clones, though not all of them. The sample includes about 110,000 clones, around 86% of them seen just once. The TCR originated in a man aged 50 or older with acute or convalescent COVID-19. The material sequenced was peripheral blood. This rearrangement joins TRBV5-1 to TRBJ1-4, with 8 nucleotides matching TRBD1. The CDR3 DNA reads as TGCGCCAGCAGACAAGGGCGGACAGGGAATGAAAAACTGTTTTTT. Translation gives CASRQGRTGNEKLFF.